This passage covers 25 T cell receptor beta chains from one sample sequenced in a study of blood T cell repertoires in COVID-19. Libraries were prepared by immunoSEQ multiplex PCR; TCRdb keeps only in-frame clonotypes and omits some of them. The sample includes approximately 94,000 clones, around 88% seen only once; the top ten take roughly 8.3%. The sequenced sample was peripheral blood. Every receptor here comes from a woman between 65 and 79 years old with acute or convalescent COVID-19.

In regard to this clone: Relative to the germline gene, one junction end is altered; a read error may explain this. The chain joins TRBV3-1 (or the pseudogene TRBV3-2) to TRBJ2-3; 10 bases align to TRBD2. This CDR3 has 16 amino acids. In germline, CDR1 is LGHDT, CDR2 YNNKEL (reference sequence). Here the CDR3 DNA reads TGTGCCAGCAGTCAAGCGAGCGGGAGGGCCACAGATACGCAGTATTTT. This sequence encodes CASSQASGRATDTQYF.

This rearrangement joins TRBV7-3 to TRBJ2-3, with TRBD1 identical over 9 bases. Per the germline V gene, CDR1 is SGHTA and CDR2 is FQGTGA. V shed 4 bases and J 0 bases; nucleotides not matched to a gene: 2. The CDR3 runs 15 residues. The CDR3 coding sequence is TGTGCCAGCAGCTCGGGACAGGGTAGCACAGATACGCAGTATTTT. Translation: CASSSGQGSTDTQYF.

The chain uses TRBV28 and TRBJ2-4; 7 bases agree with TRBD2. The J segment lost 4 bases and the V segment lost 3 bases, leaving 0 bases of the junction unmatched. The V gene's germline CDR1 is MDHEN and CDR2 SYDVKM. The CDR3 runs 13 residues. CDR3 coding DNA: TGTGCCAGCAGTTTGGGGGGGAAAAACATTCAGTACTTC. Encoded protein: CASSLGGKNIQYF.

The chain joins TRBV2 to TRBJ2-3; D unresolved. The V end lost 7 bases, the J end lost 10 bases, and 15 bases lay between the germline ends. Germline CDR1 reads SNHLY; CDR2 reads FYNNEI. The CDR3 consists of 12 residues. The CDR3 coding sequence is TGTGCCAGCACCGGATCGGAGAATCCGCAGTATTTT. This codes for CASTGSENPQYF. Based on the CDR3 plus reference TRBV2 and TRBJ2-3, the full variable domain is EPEVTQTPSHQVTQMGQEVILRCVPISNHLYFYWYRQILGQKVEFLVSFYNNEISEKSEIFDDQFSVERPDGSNFTLKIRSTKLEDSAMYFCASTGSENPQYFGPGTRLTVL.

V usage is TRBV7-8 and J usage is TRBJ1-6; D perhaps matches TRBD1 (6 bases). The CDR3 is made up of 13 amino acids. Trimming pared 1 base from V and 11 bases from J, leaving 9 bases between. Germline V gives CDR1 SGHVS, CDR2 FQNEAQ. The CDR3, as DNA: TGTGCCAGCAGCTTAGGGACAGCCGCACCCCTCCACTTT. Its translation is CASSLGTAAPLHF. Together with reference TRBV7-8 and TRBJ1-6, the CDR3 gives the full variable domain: GAGVSQSPRYKVAKRGQDVALRCDPISGHVSLFWYQQALGQGPEFLTYFQNEAQLDKSGLPSDRFFAERPEGSVSTLKIQRTQQEDSAVYLCASSLGTAAPLHFGNGTRLTVT.

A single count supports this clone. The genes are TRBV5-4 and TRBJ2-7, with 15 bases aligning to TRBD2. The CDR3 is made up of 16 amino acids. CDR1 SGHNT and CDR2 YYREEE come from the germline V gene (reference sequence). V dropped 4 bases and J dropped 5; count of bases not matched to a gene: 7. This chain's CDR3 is CASSLGLAGGYNEQYF. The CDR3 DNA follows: TGTGCCAGCAGCCTGGGACTAGCGGGGGGTTATAACGAGCAGTACTTC.

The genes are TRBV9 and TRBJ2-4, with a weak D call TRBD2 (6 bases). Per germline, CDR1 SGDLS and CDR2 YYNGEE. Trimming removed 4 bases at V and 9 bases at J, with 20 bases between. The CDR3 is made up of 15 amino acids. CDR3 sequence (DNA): TGTGCCAGCAGCCCCCGGAGTTCGGGGGACGGCATTCAGTACTTC. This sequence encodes CASSPRSSGDGIQYF.

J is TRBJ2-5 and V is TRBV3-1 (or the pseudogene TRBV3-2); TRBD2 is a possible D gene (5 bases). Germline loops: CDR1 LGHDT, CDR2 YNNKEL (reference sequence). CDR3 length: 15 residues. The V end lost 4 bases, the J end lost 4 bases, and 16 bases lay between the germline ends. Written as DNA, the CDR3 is TGTGCCAGCAGCCTAGTGGGCACGGGATTAGAGACCCAGTACTTC. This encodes CASSLVGTGLETQYF.

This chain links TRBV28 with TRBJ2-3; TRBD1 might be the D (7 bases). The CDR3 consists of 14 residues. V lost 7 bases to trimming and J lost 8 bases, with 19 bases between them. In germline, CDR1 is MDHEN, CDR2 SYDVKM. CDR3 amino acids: CASTRGATTGTQYF. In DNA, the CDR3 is TGTGCCAGCACCAGGGGGGCTACAACGGGTACGCAGTATTTT.

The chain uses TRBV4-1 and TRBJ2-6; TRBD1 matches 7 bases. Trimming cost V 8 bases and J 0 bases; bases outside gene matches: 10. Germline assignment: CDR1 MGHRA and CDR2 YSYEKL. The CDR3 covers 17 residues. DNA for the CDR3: TGCGCCAGCTCGAATCCCGGGACAGACTCTGGGGCCAACGTCCTGACTTTC. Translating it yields CASSNPGTDSGANVLTF.

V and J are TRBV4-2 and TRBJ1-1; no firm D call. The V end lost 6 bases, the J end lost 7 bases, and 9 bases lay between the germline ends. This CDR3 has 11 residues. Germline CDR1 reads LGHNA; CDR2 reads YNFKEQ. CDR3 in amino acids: CASREGGEAFF. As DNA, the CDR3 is TGTGCCAGCAGAGAGGGAGGTGAAGCTTTCTTT.

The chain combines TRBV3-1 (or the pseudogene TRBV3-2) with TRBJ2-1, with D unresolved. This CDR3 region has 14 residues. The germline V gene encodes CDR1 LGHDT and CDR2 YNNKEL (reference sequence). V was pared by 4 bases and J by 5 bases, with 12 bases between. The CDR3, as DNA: TGTGCCAGCAGCCGGCAAGGAGTCAACAATGAGCAGTTCTTC. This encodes CASSRQGVNNEQFF.

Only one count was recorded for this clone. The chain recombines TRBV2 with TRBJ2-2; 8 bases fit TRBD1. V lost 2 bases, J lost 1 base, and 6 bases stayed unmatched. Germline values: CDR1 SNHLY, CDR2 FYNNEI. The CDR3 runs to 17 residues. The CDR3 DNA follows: TGTGCCAGCAGTGAACTTTGGGGACAGGAGAACACCGGGGAGCTGTTTTTT. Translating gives CASSELWGQENTGELFF.

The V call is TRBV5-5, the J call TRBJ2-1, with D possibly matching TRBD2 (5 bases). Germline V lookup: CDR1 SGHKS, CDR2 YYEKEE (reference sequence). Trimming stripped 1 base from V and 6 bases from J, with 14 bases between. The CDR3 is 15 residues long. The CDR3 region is CASSLSRQSGNEQFF. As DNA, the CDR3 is TGTGCCAGCAGCTTGTCCCGCCAAAGCGGCAATGAGCAGTTCTTC.

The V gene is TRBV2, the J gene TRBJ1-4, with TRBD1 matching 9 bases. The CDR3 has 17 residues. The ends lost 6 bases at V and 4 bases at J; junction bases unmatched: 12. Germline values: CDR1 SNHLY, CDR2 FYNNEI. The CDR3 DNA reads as TGTGCCAGCAGCCAGGACCCTACAGGGGGCAATAATGAAAAACTGTTTTTT. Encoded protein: CASSQDPTGGNNEKLFF.

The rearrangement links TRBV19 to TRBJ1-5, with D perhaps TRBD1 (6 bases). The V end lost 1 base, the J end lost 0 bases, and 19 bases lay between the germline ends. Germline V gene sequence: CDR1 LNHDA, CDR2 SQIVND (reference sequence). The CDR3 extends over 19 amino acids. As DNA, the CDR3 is TGTGCCAGTAGTATAGTCCCACCCTCTGTACAGGGTAGCAATCAGCCCCAGCATTTT. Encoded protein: CASSIVPPSVQGSNQPQHF.

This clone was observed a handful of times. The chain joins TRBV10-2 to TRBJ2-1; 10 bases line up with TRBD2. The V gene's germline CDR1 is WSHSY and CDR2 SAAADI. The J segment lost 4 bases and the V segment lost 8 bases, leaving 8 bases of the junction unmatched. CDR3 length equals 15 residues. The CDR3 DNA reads TGCGCCAGCGTAAGGGCTAGCGGGGGATACAATGAGCAGTTCTTC. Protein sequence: CASVRASGGYNEQFF.

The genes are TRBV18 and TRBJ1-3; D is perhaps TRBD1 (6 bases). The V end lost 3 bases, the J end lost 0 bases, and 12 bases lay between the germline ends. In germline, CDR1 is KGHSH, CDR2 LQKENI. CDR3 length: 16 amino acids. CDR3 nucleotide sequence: TGTGCCAGCTCACCCTCCAGGGGAAGCTCTGGAAACACCATATATTTT. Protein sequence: CASSPSRGSSGNTIYF.

CDR3 nucleotides: TGTGCCAGCAGCCAAGACAGGGGGTGGGACACTGAAGCTTTCTTT. This codes for CASSQDRGWDTEAFF. The J gene is TRBJ1-1, the V gene TRBV4-2, with 7 bases identical to TRBD1. This CDR3 is 15 amino acids long. Trimming cost V 0 bases and J 3 bases; bases outside gene matches: 4. Germline CDR1 is LGHNA and CDR2 is YNFKEQ.

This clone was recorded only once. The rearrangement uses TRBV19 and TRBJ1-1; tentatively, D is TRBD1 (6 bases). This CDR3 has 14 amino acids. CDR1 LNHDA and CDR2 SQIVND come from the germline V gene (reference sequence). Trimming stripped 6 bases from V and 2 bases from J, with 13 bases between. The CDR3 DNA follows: TGTGCCAGTAGACGGGACACTACTAACACTGAAGCTTTCTTT. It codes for CASRRDTTNTEAFF.

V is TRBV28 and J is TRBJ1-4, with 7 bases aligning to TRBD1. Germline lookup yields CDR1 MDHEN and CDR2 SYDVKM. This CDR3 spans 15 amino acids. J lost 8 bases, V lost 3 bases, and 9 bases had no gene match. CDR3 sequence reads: CASSFVTGDEEKLFF. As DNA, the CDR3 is TGTGCCAGCAGTTTTGTTACAGGGGATGAAGAAAAACTGTTTTTT.

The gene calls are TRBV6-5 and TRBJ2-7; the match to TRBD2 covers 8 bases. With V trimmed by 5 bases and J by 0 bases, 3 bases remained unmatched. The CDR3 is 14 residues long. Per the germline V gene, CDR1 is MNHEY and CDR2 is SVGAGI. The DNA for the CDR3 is TGTGCCAGCAGTACTAGCGGTCACTCCTACGAGCAGTACTTC. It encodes CASSTSGHSYEQYF.

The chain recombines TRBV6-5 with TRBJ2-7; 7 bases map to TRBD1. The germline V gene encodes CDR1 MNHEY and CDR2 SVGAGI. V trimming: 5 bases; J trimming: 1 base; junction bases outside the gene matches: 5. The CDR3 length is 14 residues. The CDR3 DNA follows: TGTGCCAGCAGTACCCCGGGACAGTCCTACGAGCAGTACTTC. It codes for CASSTPGQSYEQYF.

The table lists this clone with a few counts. The chain's CDR3 is CASSYLAGPTDTQYF. The DNA for the CDR3 is TGTGCCAGCAGCTACCTAGCGGGTCCCACAGATACGCAGTATTTT. This rearrangement joins TRBV7-3 to TRBJ2-3; 8 nucleotides match TRBD2. The CDR3 is made up of 15 amino acids. V lost 4 bases to trimming and J lost 2 bases; unmatched junction nucleotides: 5. Germline lookup yields CDR1 SGHTA and CDR2 FQGTGA.

CDR3 residues: CASSLYTQETQYF. CDR3 sequence (DNA): TGTGCCAGCAGTTTATACACCCAAGAGACCCAGTACTTC. The genes are TRBV27 and TRBJ2-5; D unresolved. The CDR3 length is 13 residues. The V gene's germline CDR1 is MNHEY and CDR2 SMNVEV (reference sequence). Trimming pared 1 base from V and 1 base from J, leaving 4 bases between.